The 3 T cell receptor beta chains below come from one sample, sequenced in a study of blood T cell repertoires in COVID-19. Sequencing was performed with immunoSEQ multiplex PCR; in TCRdb, only in-frame clones are kept and a portion is missing. Altogether 200,000 to 250,000 clones are present, 85% being singletons, with the ten largest covering more than 2%. Source material: peripheral blood. Receptors were obtained from a woman in her 70s with COVID-19, enrolled during active disease.

This chain uses TRBV21-1 with TRBJ1-1; TRBD1, as called in the table, went unchecked against the DNA. TRBV21-1 corresponds to a pseudogene. This CDR3 spans 15 amino acids. The CDR3 region is CASSKVKGLNTEAFF. The CDR3, as DNA: TGTGCCAGCAGCAAAGTGAAGGGGTTGAACACTGAAGCTTTCTTT.

This sequence joins TRBV9 and TRBJ2-1, with 15 nucleotides matching TRBD2. Germline values: CDR1 SGDLS, CDR2 YYNGEE. Losses at the gene ends were 2 bases for V and 7 bases for J; bases not matched to a gene: 7. CDR3 length: 17 amino acids. CDR3: CASSVGLAGGLGNEQFF. The CDR3 region has the DNA TGTGCCAGCAGCGTGGGACTAGCGGGGGGACTTGGGAATGAGCAGTTCTTC.

The rearrangement uses TRBV6-2 or TRBV6-3 and TRBJ1-2; 7 nucleotides match TRBD1. J lost 2 bases, V lost 5 bases, and 2 bases had no gene match. CDR3 length: 13 residues. Germline V lookup: CDR1 MNHEY, CDR2 SVGEGT. CDR3 in DNA: TGTGCCAGCAGTAAACAGGGGAACTATGGCTACACCTTC. It encodes CASSKQGNYGYTF.